Sequencing of this TCR beta chain was carried out in a study of CD8 T cells in Susac syndrome. Germline CDR1 MNHEY, CDR2 SVGEGT. The V end was cut by 2 bases, the J end by 3 bases, with 7 bases between. This CDR3 has 14 residues. Random hexamers primed reverse transcription of roughly 0.5 to 1 ug RNA. Amplification of the TCR beta CDR3 was carried out by immunoSEQ multiplex PCR, which spanned a total of 54 Vbeta and 13 Jbeta segments. TCRdb used MiXCR to reprocess the immunoSEQ multiplex PCR reads, holding one entry per CDR3 protein. The repertoire holds 150,000 to 200,000 distinct CDR3 sequences, just over 90% seen once, with 0.065% to 0.085% in the top ten. In blood CD8+ and CD4+ T cells, TCR beta underwent sequencing. Healthy donors served as age- and sex-matched controls. Isolation of CD8+ and CD4+ T cells was performed negatively, whereas enrichment of TEMRA cells was done by FACS.

The sequence was collected from a human donor in good health. The chain couples TRBV6-2 or TRBV6-3 to TRBJ2-2, with no clear D. The sample consisted of CD4+ T cells from PBMCs. CDR3 protein: CASSYGSYTGELFF. CDR3 nucleotide sequence: TGTGCCAGCAGTTACGGGTCCTACACCGGGGAGCTGTTTTTT.